Below, one T cell receptor beta chain is given with its context. The sample belongs to a study of blood T cell repertoires in COVID-19. Study information: Donors in the United States, Italy and Spain gave samples during acute or convalescent COVID-19. T cells, B-cell-depleted T cells, or PBMCs provided the cDNA or gDNA that served as material.

V gave up 1 base and J gave up 1 base; unmatched junction bases: 10. This CDR3 is built from 18 residues. Germline assignment: CDR1 SEHNR and CDR2 FQNEAQ (reference sequence). Original data processing: By means of reference gene primer amplification, nucleated cell counts were estimated. Sequencing was performed with immunoSEQ multiplex PCR; in TCRdb, only in-frame clones are kept and a portion is missing. Clonal size and the V and J genes are those of that table, whereas D and trimming came from the DNA. This sample has 150,000 to 200,000 clones, with around nine tenths found just once. This sequence was found in a woman aged 18-29 years who had recovered from COVID-19. Sequenced input: peripheral blood. The rearrangement links TRBV7-9 to TRBJ2-3, with 8 bases fitting TRBD2. CDR3 sequence (DNA): TGTGCCAGCAGCTTAGTTGGCGGGAGCGGGAGTCGCACAGATACGCAGTATTTT. As protein: CASSLVGGSGSRTDTQYF.